A selection of T cell receptor beta chains follows, all from one sample in a study of CD8 T cells in ankylosing spondylitis. TCRdb re-called the 5' RACE reads through MiXCR, storing one row per CDR3 protein. The sample has about 250,000 distinct CDR3 sequences, approximately 20% seen once; the top ten hold about a third. Sequencing was done on a sample of blood, either unsorted or a sorted T cell fraction (not recorded which). These receptors originate from a male donor with ankylosing spondylitis or in good health (not recorded which). The CDR3 runs from the conserved cysteine through the conserved F or W. D genes are given only for firm matches. A clone size is listed for some rows: how often the clone was seen (once, few, many), or a class if it is expanded.

v_gene	d_gene	abundance	len	j_gene	CDR3aa	CDR3nt
TRBV4-1	.	few	16	TRBJ1-2	CASSQGESRGRYGYTF	TGCGCCAGCAGCCAAGGGGAGTCCCGGGGTCGCTATGGCTACACCTTC
TRBV19	.	.	11	TRBJ2-1	CASRRGSEQFF	TGTGCCAGTAGACGGGGAAGTGAGCAGTTCTTC
TRBV27	.	.	15	TRBJ2-5	CASTLRGGLQETQYF	TGTGCCAGCACCCTGAGAGGGGGGCTTCAAGAGACCCAGTACTTC
TRBV5-1	.	few	16	TRBJ2-1	CASSLIAGQINNEQFF	TGCGCCAGCAGCTTGATCGCGGGACAGATTAACAATGAGCAGTTCTTC
TRBV2	TRBD1	.	16	TRBJ2-1	CASSDMAGGHLGEQFF	TGTGCCAGCAGTGACATGGCAGGGGGCCATCTCGGGGAGCAGTTCTTC
TRBV4-1	TRBD1	.	15	TRBJ2-7	CASSQGDSTAYEQYF	TGCGCCAGCAGCCAAGGGGACAGCACAGCCTACGAGCAGTACTTC
TRBV12-3/TRBV12-4	.	few	12	TRBJ1-6	CASSTGAGPLHF	TGTGCCAGCAGTACCGGGGCCGGACCCCTCCACTTT
TRBV6-2/TRBV6-3	.	few	17	TRBJ2-3	CASSYSVSGFPTDTQYF	TGTGCCAGCAGTTACTCCGTTAGCGGATTCCCCACAGATACGCAGTATTTT
TRBV6-1	.	.	16	TRBJ2-2	CASSEARLGSTGELFF	TGTGCCAGCAGTGAAGCGCGATTGGGGTCCACCGGGGAGCTGTTTTTT
TRBV7-8	TRBD1	many	15	TRBJ2-7	CASSYRDRELNEQYF	TGTGCCAGCAGCTACCGGGACAGGGAATTAAATGAGCAGTACTTC
TRBV3-1	.	few	13	TRBJ1-1	CASSQAQNTEAFF	TGTGCCAGCAGCCAAGCGCAGAACACTGAAGCTTTCTTT
TRBV5-1	.	.	12	TRBJ2-5	CASRLLRETQYF	TGCGCCAGCAGACTTCTTAGGGAGACCCAGTACTTC
TRBV5-6	TRBD1	.	17	TRBJ2-3	CASSLAVGGSSTDTQYF	TGTGCCAGCAGCTTGGCGGTAGGGGGCAGCAGCACAGATACGCAGTATTTT
TRBV15	.	.	13	TRBJ1-1	CATSGRTWTEAFF	TGTGCCACCAGCGGTCGGACTTGGACTGAAGCTTTCTTT
TRBV7-9	TRBD1	.	15	TRBJ2-1	CASRMTGGVPNEQFF	TGTGCCAGCAGGATGACAGGGGGAGTCCCCAATGAGCAGTTCTTC
TRBV3-1	.	few	16	TRBJ2-1	CASSQDLSSSYNEQFF	TGTGCCAGCAGCCAGGACCTTTCGAGCTCCTACAATGAGCAGTTCTTC
TRBV12-5	TRBD2	.	16	TRBJ2-7	CASGFDVAGGLYEQYF	TGTGCTAGTGGTTTTGACGTAGCGGGAGGTCTCTACGAGCAGTACTTC
TRBV15	TRBD2	few	17	TRBJ2-1	CATSSSRLAGGVNEQFF	TGTGCCACCAGCAGTTCCCGTCTAGCGGGAGGTGTCAATGAGCAGTTCTTC
TRBV3-1	.	.	12	TRBJ2-5	CASSQEEETQYF	TGTGCCAGCAGCCAAGAAGAAGAGACCCAGTACTTC
TRBV29-1	.	few	17	TRBJ1-2	CSVEVPITDLNWDGYTF	TGCAGCGTTGAAGTCCCGATCACGGACCTAAACTGGGATGGCTACACCTTC
TRBV4-3	TRBD1	many	17	TRBJ2-7	CASSQDGTGGGLYEQYF	TGCGCCAGCAGCCAAGATGGGACAGGGGGAGGTCTATACGAGCAGTACTTC
TRBV7-9	TRBD1	.	16	TRBJ2-3	CASSPGQGTDTDTQYF	TGTGCCAGCAGCCCCGGACAGGGGACCGACACAGATACGCAGTATTTT
TRBV9	.	few	13	TRBJ2-7	CASSSGVTYEQYF	TGTGCCAGCAGCTCGGGGGTTACCTACGAGCAGTACTTC
TRBV28	.	.	14	TRBJ1-6	CASIPGRDNSPLHF	TGTGCCAGCATTCCGGGACGGGATAATTCACCCCTCCACTTT
TRBV11-1	.	few	14	TRBJ2-7	CASSPTGETYEQYF	TGTGCCAGCAGCCCGACAGGCGAAACCTACGAGCAGTACTTC
TRBV6-6	.	.	12	TRBJ2-7	CASSENKPEQYF	TGTGCCAGCAGCGAGAATAAGCCCGAGCAGTACTTC
TRBV29-1	.	.	12	TRBJ2-5	CSVWQTQETQYF	TGCAGCGTTTGGCAGACCCAAGAGACCCAGTACTTC
TRBV19	.	many	14	TRBJ2-1	CASSIGDSYNEQFF	TGTGCCAGTAGTATTGGGGATTCCTACAATGAGCAGTTCTTC
TRBV2	.	.	13	TRBJ2-2	CATEGVNTGELFF	TGTGCCACCGAAGGGGTCAACACCGGGGAGCTGTTTTTT
TRBV10-3	.	.	19	TRBJ2-7	CAISPGVAGEPTRLCEQYF	TGTGCCATCAGCCCCGGGGTGGCAGGTGAGCCTACCAGGTTGTGCGAGCAGTACTTC
TRBV5-1	TRBD2	few	15	TRBJ2-7	CASSFPGEGRDEQYF	TGCGCCAGCAGCTTCCCGGGGGAGGGACGGGACGAGCAGTACTTC
TRBV6-5	.	.	12	TRBJ1-1	CASGGMNTEAFF	TGTGCCAGCGGTGGCATGAACACTGAAGCTTTCTTT
TRBV27	.	.	14	TRBJ2-3	CASSPPNSLDTQYF	TGTGCCAGCAGCCCCCCCAACTCGTTGGATACGCAGTATTTT
TRBV7-8	.	.	14	TRBJ2-7	CASSPGVAGYEQYF	TGTGCCAGCAGTCCAGGGGTAGCGGGTTACGAGCAGTACTTC
TRBV27	.	few	13	TRBJ2-1	CASSLTLSGEQFF	TGTGCCAGCAGTTTAACTCTGTCCGGGGAGCAGTTCTTC
TRBV27	.	.	15	TRBJ1-1	CASSSFSAGNTEAFF	TGTGCCAGCAGTTCGTTCAGCGCCGGGAACACTGAAGCTTTCTTT
TRBV10-3	.	few	13	TRBJ2-5	CAISDFPQETQYF	TGTGCCATCAGTGATTTCCCACAAGAGACCCAGTACTTC
TRBV12-3/TRBV12-4	.	.	14	TRBJ2-7	CASSLETGTSEQYF	TGTGCCAGCAGTTTGGAGACAGGCACTTCCGAGCAGTACTTC
TRBV10-3	.	few	14	TRBJ2-2	CAIADTVNTGELFF	TGTGCCATCGCGGACACCGTTAACACCGGGGAGCTGTTTTTT
TRBV4-1	.	few	13	TRBJ2-1	CASSQGGLDEQFF	TGCGCCAGCAGCCAAGGGGGGTTGGATGAGCAGTTCTTC
TRBV6-5	TRBD2	few	14	TRBJ2-1	CASSLLAGLQEQFF	TGTGCCAGCAGTTTGCTAGCGGGACTTCAGGAGCAGTTCTTC
TRBV19	.	.	13	TRBJ1-1	CASGGGFHTEAFF	TGTGCCAGTGGCGGGGGATTTCACACTGAAGCTTTCTTT
TRBV3-1	TRBD2	few	17	TRBJ2-1	CASSQDPALAGANEQFF	TGTGCCAGCAGCCAAGATCCGGCACTAGCGGGAGCCAATGAGCAGTTCTTC
TRBV29-1	TRBD1	.	13	TRBJ2-5	CSVVTGGAETQYF	TGCAGCGTTGTTACAGGGGGCGCGGAGACCCAGTACTTC
TRBV5-6	.	few	15	TRBJ2-1	CASSSKGRIRRREFF	TGTGCCAGCAGCTCTAAGGGACGGATCCGCCGTAGGGAGTTCTTC